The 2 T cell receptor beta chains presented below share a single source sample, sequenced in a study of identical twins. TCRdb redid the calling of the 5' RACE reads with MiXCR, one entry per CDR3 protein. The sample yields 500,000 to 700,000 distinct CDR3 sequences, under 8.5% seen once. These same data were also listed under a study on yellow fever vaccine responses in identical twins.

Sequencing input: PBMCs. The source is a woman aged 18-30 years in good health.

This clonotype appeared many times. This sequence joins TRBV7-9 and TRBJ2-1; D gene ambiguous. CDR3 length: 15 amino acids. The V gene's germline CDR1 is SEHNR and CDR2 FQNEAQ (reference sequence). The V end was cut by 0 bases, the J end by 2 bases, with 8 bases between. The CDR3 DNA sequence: TGTGCCAGCAGCTTAGCCCCACAGCCCTACAATGAGCAGTTCTTC. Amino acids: CASSLAPQPYNEQFF.

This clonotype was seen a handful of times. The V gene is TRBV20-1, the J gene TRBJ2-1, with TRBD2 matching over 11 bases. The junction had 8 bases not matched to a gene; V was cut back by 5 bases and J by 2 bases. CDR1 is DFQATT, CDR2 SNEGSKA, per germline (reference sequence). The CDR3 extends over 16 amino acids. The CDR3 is CSASTSGKSAYNEQFF. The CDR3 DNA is TGCAGTGCTTCGACTAGCGGGAAAAGCGCCTACAATGAGCAGTTCTTC.